This T cell receptor (beta chain) was sequenced during a study of T cell responses to AZD1222 COVID-19 vaccine. Findings of the study overall: Only after the peak T cell response were repertoires sampled.

CDR3 length equals 13 residues. The germline gives CDR1 SGHTA, CDR2 FQGNSA. The V gene lost 1 base and the J gene lost 8 bases, with 11 bases spanning the gap. A remark on this clone: Its specificity is not known.

TCRdb keeps only in-frame clones here, not all; method: immunoSEQ multiplex PCR. This table holds more than 85,000 clones, 87% found once. The origin of this receptor is an adult in good health. The input for sequencing was peripheral blood, taken on day 0 of AZD1222 vaccination. The J gene is TRBJ1-2, the V gene TRBV7-2, with D hard to call. CDR3 sequence reads: CASSLVDNSGYTF. CDR3 nucleotides: TGTGCCAGCAGCTTAGTAGACAATTCAGGCTACACCTTC.